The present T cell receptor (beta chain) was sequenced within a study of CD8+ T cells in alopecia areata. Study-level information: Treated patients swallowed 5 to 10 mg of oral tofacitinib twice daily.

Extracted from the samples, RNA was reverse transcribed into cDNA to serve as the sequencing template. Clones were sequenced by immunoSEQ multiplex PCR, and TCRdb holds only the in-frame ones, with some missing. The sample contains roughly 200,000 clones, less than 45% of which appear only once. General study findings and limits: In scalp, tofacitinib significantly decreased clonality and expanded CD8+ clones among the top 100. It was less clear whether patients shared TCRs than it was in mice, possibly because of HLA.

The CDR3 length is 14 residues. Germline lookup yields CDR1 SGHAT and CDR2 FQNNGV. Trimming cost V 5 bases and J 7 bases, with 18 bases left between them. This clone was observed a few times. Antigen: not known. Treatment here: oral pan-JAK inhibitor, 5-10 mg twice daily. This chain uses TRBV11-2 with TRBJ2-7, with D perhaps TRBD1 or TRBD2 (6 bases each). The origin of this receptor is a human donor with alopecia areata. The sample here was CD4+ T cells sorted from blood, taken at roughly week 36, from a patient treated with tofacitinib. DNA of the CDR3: TGTGCCAGCAGCCCAGGGGTGGAGGGACGGGAGCAGTACTTC. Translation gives CASSPGVEGREQYF.